This T cell receptor beta chain came from a study of cytotoxic CD8 clonotypes in ibrutinib-treated CLL. Study-wide results and limits: Among the clonotypes, public ones were uncommon and contracted or held stable on treatment.

Approximately 2.2 micrograms of genomic DNA came from cryopreserved PBMCs for TCR beta libraries. The V and J ends lost 5 bases and 2 bases respectively, with 8 bases between them. This CDR3 region has 13 residues. The germline CDR1 and CDR2 sequences are SNHLY and FYNNEI. This clone was seen many times. Its target is not known. Sequencing was performed with immunoSEQ multiplex PCR; in TCRdb, only in-frame clones are kept and a portion is missing. The repertoire includes tens of thousands of clones, roughly 45% of them detected once, and around 18% sits in the top ten. This clonotype originated in a human donor with chronic lymphocytic leukemia. The chain couples TRBV2 to TRBJ2-3; no clear D gene. Material: PBMCs, obtained before ibrutinib treatment. CDR3 nucleotide sequence: TGTGCCAGCAGTCCTCCATTCACAGATACGCAGTATTTT. Its protein is CASSPPFTDTQYF.